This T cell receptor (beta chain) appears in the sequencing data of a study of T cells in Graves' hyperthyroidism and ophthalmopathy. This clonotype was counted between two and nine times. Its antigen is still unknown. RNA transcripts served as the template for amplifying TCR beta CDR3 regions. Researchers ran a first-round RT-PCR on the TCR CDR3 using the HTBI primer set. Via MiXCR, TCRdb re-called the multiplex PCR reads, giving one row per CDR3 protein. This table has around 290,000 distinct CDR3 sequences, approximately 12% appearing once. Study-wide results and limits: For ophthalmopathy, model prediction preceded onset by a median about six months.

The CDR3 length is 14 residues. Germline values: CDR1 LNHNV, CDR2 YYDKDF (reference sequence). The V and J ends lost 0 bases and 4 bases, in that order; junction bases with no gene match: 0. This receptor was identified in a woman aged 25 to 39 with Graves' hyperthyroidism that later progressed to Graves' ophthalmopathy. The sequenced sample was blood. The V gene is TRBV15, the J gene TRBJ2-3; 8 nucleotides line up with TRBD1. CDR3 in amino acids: CATSRDRGPDTQYF. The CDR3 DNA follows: TGTGCCACCAGCAGAGACAGGGGGCCAGATACGCAGTATTTT. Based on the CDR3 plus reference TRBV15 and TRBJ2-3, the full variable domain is DAMVIQNPRYQVTQFGKPVTLSCSQTLNHNVMYWYQQKSSQAPKLLFHYYDKDFNNEADTPDNFQSRRPNTSFCFLDIRSPGLGDTAMYLCATSRDRGPDTQYFGPGTRLTVL.